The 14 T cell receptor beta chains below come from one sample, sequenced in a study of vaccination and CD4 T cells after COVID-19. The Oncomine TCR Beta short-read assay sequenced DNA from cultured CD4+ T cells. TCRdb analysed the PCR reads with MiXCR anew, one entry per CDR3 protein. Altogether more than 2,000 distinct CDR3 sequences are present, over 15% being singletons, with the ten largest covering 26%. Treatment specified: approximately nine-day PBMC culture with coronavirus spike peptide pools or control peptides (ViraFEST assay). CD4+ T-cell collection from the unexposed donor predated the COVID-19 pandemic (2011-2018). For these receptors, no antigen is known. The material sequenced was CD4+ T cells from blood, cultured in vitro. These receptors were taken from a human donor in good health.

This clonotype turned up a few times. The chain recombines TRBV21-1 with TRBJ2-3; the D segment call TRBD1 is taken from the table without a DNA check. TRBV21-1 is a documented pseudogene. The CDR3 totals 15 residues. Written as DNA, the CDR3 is TGTGCCAGCAGACTCCGGGACATTAGCACAGATACGCAGTATTTT. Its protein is CASRLRDISTDTQYF.

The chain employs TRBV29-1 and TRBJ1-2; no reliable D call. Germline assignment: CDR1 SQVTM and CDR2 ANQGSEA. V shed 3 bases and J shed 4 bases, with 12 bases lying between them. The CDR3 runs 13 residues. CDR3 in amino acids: CSVEAGTSYGYTF. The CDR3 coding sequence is TGCAGCGTTGAGGCAGGAACTAGCTATGGCTACACCTTC.

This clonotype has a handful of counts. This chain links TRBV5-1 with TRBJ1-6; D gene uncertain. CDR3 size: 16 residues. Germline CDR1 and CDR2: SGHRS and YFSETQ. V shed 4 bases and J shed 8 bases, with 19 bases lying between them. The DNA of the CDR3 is TGCGCCAGCAGCCTAATGAACGGAGGGCTCGATTCACCCCTCCACTTT. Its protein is CASSLMNGGLDSPLHF.

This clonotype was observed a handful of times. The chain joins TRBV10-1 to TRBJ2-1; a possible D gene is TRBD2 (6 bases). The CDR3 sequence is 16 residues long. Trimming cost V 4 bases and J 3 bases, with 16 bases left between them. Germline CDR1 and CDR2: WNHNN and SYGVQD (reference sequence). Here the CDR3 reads CASSGFEAGRYNEQFF. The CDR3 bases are TGCGCCAGCAGTGGATTCGAAGCGGGTCGCTACAATGAGCAGTTCTTC.

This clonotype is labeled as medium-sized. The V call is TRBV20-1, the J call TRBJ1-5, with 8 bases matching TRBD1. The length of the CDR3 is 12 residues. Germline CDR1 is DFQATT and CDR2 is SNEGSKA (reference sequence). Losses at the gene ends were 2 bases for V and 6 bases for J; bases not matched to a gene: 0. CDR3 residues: CSARTGGQPQHF. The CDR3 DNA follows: TGCAGTGCTAGAACAGGGGGTCAGCCCCAGCATTTT.

CDR3 sequence (DNA): TGTGCCAGCAGGGACAGCCTGACTAATGAAAAACTGTTTTTT. Encoded protein: CASRDSLTNEKLFF. This chain uses TRBV6-1 with TRBJ1-4, with a possible D match to TRBD1 (6 bases). The V end was cut by 6 bases, the J end by 2 bases, with 10 bases between. The CDR3 loop spans 14 amino acids. Germline-derived CDR1 and CDR2 are MNHNS and SASEGT.

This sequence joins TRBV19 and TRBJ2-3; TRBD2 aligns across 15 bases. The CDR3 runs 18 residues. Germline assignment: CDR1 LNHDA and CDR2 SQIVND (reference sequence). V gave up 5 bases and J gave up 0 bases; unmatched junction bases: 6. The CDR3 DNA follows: TGTGCCAGTAGTCGCACCGGGACTAGCGGGGGGAGCACAGATACGCAGTATTTT. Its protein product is CASSRTGTSGGSTDTQYF.

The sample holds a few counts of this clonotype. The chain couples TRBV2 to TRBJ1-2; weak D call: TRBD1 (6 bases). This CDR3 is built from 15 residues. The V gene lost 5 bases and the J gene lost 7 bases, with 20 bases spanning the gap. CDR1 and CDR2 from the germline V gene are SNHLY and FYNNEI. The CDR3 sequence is CASSPETTGNGGYTF. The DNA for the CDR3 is TGTGCCAGCAGTCCAGAAACTACAGGGAATGGTGGCTACACCTTC.

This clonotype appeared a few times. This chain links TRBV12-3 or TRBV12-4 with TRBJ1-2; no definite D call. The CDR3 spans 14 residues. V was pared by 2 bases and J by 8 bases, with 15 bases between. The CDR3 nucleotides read TGTGCCAGCAGTTTACAGACCGGGTTGGAGGGCTACACCTTC. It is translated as CASSLQTGLEGYTF.

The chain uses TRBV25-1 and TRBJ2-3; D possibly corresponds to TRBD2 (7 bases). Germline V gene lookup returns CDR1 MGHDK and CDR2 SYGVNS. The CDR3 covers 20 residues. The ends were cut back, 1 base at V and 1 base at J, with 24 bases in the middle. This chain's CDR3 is CASSELGGHTGGKGTDTQYF. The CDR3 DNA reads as TGTGCCAGCAGTGAATTGGGGGGACACACCGGGGGGAAGGGCACAGATACGCAGTATTTT. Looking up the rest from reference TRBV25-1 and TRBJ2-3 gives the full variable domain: EADIYQTPRYLVIGTGKKITLECSQTMGHDKMYWYQQDPGMELHLIHYSYGVNSTEKGDLSSESTVSRIRTEHFPLTLESARPSHTSQYLCASSELGGHTGGKGTDTQYFGPGTRLTVL.

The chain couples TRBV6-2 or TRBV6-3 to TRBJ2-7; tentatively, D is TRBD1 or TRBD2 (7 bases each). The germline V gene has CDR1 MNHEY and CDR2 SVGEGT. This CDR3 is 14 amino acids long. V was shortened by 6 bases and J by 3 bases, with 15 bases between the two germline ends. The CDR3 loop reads CASSAGGLIYEQYF. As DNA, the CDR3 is TGTGCCAGCAGCGCAGGGGGACTAATCTACGAGCAGTACTTC.

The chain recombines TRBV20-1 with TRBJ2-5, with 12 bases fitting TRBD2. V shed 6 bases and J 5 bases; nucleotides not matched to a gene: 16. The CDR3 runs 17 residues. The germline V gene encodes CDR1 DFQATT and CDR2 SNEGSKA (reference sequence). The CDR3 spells CSANDGASGGAWETQYF. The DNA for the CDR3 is TGCAGTGCCAATGATGGTGCTAGCGGGGGGGCCTGGGAGACCCAGTACTTC.

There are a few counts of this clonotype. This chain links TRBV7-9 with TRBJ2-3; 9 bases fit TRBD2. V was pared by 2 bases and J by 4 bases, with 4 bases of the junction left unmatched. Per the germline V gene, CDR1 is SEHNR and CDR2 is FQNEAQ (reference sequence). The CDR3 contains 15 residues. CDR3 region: CASSLRAGGSDTQYF. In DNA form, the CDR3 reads TGTGCCAGCAGCTTAAGGGCGGGAGGGTCAGATACGCAGTATTTT.

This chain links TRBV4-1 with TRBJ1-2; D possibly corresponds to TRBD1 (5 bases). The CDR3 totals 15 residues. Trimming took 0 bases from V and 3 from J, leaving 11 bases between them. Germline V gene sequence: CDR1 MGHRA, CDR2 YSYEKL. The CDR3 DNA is TGCGCCAGCAGCCAAGAGGACACATCCTACTATGGCTACACCTTC. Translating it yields CASSQEDTSYYGYTF.